The T cell receptor beta chain under discussion was sequenced for a study of T cell responses to AZD1222 COVID-19 vaccine. The germline V gene has CDR1 KGHSH and CDR2 LQKENI. Trimming removed 4 bases from V and 4 bases from J; junction bases left unmatched: 8. The length of the CDR3 is 16 residues. The repertoire was sequenced with immunoSEQ multiplex PCR; TCRdb's copy has only in-frame clones and lacks some. The sample holds some 93,000 clones, 88% seen once. Specimen: peripheral blood, collected 28 days after the second AZD1222 dose. The V gene is TRBV18, the J gene TRBJ2-1, with TRBD1 identical over 9 bases. This TCR derives from an adult who received the AZD1222 COVID-19 vaccine. CDR3: CASSLIGQGPYNEQFF. The CDR3 nucleotides read TGTGCCAGCTCACTTATCGGACAGGGGCCATACAATGAGCAGTTCTTC.